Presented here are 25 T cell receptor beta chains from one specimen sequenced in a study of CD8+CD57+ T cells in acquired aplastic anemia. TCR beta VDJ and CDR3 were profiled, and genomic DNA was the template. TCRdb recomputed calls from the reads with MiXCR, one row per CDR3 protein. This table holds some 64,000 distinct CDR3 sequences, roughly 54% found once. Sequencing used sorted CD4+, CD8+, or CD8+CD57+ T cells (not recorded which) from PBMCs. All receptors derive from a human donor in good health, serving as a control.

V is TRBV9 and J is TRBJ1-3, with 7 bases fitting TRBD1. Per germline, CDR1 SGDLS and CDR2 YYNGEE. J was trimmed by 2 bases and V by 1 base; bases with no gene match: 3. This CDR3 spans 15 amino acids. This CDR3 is CASSVYTGAGNTIYF. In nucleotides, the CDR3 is TGTGCCAGCAGCGTATACACAGGGGCTGGAAACACCATATATTTT. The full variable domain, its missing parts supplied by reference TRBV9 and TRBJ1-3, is DSGVTQTPKHLITATGQRVTLRCSPRSGDLSVYWYQQSLDQGLQFLIQYYNGEERAKGNILERFSAQQFPDLHSELNLSSLELGDSALYFCASSVYTGAGNTIYFGEGSWLTVV.

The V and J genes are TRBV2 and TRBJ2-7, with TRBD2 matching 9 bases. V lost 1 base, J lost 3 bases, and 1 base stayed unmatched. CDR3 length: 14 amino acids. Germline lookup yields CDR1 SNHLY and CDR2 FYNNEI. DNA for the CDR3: TGTGCCAGCAGTGAAGGGACTAGCGTCTACGAGCAGTACTTC. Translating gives CASSEGTSVYEQYF.

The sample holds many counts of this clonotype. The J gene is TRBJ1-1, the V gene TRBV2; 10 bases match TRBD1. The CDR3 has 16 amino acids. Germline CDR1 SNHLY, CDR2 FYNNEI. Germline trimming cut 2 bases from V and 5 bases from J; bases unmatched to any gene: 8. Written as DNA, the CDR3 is TGTGCCAGCAGTGAACGAGGGACAGGGGCATGGACTGAAGCTTTCTTT. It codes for CASSERGTGAWTEAFF.

CDR3: CATSSARDSVTQYF. The CDR3 coding sequence is TGTGCCACCAGCAGTGCCCGGGACTCTGTGACCCAGTACTTC. The rearrangement links TRBV15 to TRBJ2-5; possible D gene TRBD2, 6 bases. The germline CDR1 and CDR2 sequences are LNHNV and YYDKDF (reference sequence). This CDR3 spans 14 amino acids. The V end lost 3 bases, the J end lost 7 bases, and 15 bases lay between the germline ends.

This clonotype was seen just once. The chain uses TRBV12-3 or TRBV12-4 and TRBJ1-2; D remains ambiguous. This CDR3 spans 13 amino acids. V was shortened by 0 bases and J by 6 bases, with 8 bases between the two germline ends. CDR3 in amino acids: CASSLAGKDGYTF. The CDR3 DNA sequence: TGTGCCAGCAGTTTAGCGGGAAAAGATGGCTACACCTTC.

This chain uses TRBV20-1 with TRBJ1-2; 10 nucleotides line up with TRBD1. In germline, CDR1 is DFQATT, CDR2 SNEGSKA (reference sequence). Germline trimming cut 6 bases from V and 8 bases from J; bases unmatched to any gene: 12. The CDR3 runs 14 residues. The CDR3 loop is CSATDRGPRWGYTF. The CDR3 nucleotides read TGCAGTGCCACCGACAGGGGGCCTAGGTGGGGCTACACCTTC.

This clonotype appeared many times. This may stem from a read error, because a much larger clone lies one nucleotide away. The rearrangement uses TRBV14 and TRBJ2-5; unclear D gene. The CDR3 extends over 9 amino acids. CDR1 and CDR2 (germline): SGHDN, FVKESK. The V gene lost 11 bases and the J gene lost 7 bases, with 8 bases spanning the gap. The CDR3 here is CAGRGTQYF. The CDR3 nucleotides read TGTGCCGGAAGAGGGACCCAGTACTTC.

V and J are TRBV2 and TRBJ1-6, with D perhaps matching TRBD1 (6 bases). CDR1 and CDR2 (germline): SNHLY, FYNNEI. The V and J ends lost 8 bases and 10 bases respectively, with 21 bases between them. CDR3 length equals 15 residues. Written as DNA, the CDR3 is TGTGCCAGCTTGGACAGTGACTTACGACGGTCACCCCTCCACTTT. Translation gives CASLDSDLRRSPLHF.

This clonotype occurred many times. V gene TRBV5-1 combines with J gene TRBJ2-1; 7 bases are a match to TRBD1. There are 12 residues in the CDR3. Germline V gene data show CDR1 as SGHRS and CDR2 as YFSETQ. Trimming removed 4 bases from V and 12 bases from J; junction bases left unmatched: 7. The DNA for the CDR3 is TGCGCCAGCAGCGTCTCAGGGGGAGCGCAGTTCTTC. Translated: CASSVSGGAQFF.

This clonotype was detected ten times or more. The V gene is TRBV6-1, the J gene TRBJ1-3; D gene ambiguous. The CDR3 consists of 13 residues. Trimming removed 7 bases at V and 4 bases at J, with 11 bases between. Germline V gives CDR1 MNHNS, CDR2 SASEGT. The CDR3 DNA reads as TGTGCCAGCACCTCGGACGGAGGAAACACCATATATTTT. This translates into CASTSDGGNTIYF.

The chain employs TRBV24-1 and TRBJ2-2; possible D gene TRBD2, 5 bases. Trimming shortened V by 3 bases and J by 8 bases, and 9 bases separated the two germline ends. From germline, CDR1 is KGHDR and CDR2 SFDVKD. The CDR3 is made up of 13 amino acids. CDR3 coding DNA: TGTGCCACCAGTGATACGACGGGAGGGGAGCTGTTTTTT. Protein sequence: CATSDTTGGELFF.

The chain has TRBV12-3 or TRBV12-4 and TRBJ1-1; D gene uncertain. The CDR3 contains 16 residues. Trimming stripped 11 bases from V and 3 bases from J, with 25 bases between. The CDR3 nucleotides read TGTGCCGGCCTCACCGGGGTTGGGAGTATGCACACTGAAGCTTTCTTT. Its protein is CAGLTGVGSMHTEAFF.

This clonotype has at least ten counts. CDR3 amino acids: CSARDWRGRNTEAFF. CDR3 in DNA: TGCAGTGCTAGAGATTGGAGGGGGAGGAACACTGAAGCTTTCTTT. The rearrangement links TRBV20-1 to TRBJ1-1; tentatively, D is TRBD1 (6 bases). V lost 0 bases and J 1 base, leaving 12 bases between the germline ends. Germline V gives CDR1 DFQATT, CDR2 SNEGSKA (reference sequence). The CDR3 is 15 amino acids.

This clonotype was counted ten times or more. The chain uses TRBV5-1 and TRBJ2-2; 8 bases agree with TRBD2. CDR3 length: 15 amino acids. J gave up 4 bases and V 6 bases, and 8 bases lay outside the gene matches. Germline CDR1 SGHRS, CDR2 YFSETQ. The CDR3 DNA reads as TGCGCCAGCACCGTAAGCGGGAGCGGCACCGGGGAGCTGTTTTTT. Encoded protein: CASTVSGSGTGELFF.

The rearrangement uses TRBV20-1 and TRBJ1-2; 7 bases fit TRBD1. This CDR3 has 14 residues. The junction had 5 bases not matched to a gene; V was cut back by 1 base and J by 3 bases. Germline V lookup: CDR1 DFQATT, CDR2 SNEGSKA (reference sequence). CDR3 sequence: CSARASGGYYGYTF. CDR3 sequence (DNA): TGCAGTGCTAGAGCATCAGGGGGATACTATGGCTACACCTTC.

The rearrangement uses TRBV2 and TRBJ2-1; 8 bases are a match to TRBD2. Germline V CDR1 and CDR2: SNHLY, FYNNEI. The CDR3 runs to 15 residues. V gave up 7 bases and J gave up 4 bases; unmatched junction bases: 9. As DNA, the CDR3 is TGTGCCAGCAAGGGGCTAGCGGGTGTTTACAATGAGCAGTTCTTC. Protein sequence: CASKGLAGVYNEQFF.

The CDR3, as DNA: TGTGCCAGCAGCGTAGAGACAGGGCTGAACACTGAAGCTTTCTTT. Its protein product is CASSVETGLNTEAFF. J is TRBJ1-1 and V is TRBV9, with TRBD1 matching 7 bases. The junction had 2 bases not matched to a gene; V was cut back by 0 bases and J by 0 bases. Germline-derived CDR1 and CDR2 are SGDLS and YYNGEE. The CDR3 has 15 residues.

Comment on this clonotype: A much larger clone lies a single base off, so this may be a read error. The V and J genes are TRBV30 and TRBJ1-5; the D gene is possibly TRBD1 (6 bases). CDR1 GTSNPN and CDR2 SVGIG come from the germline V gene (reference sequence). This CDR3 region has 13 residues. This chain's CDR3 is CARSGTRNQPQHF. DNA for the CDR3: TGTGCCCGGAGCGGGACACGCAATCAGCCCCAGCATTTT. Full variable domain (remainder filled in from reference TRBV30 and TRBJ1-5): SQTIHQWPATLVQPVGSPLSLECTVEGTSNPNLYWYRQAAGRGLQLLFYSVGIGQISSEVPQNLSASRPQDRQFILSSKKLLLSDSGFYLCARSGTRNQPQHFGDGTRLSIL.

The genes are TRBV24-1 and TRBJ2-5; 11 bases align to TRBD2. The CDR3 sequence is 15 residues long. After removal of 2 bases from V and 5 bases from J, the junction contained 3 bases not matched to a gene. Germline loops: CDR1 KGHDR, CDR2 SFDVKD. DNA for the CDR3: TGTGCCACCAGTGATTCCGGGACTAGCGGTGAGACCCAGTACTTC. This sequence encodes CATSDSGTSGETQYF.

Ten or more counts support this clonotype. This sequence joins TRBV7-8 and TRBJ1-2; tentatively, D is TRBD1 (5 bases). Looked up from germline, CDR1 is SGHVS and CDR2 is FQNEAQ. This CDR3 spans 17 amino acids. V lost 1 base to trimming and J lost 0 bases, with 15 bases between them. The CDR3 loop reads CASSLVGAGTTNYGYTF. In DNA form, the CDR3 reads TGTGCCAGCAGCTTAGTAGGGGCAGGCACTACTAACTATGGCTACACCTTC.

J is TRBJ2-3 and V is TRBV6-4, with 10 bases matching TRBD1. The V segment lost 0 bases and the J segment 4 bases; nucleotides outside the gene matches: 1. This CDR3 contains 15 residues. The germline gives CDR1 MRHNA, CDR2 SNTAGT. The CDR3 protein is CASSDSTGGADTQYF. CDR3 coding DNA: TGTGCCAGCAGTGACTCGACAGGGGGCGCAGATACGCAGTATTTT.

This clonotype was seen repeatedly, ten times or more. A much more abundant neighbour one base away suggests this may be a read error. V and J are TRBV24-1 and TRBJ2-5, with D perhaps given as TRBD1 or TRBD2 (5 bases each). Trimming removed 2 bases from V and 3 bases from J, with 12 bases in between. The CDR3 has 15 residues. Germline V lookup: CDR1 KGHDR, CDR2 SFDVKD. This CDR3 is CATSDSRDGKETQYF. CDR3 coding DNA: TGTGCCACCAGTGATTCCCGGGACGGAAAAGAGACCCAGTACTTC.

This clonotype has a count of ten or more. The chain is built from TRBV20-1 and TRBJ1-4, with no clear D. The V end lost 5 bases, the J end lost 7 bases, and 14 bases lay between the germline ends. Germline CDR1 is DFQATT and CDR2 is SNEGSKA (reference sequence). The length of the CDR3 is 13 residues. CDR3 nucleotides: TGCAGTGCTCATCCGGGAGTAATTGAAAAACTGTTTTTT. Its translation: CSAHPGVIEKLFF.

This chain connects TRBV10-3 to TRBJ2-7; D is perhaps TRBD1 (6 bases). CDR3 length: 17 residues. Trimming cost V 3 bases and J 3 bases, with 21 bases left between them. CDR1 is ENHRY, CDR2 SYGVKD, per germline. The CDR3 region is CAISDLGSKQGIYEQYF. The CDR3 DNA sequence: TGTGCCATCAGTGACCTTGGGTCGAAACAGGGTATCTACGAGCAGTACTTC.

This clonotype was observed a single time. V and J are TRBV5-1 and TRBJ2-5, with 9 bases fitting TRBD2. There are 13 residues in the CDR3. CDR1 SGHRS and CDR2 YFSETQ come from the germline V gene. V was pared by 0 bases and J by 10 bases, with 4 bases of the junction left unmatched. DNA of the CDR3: TGCGCCAGCAGCTTGGGTAGCGGGAGAGACCAGTACTTC. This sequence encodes CASSLGSGRDQYF.